This T cell receptor beta chain is drawn from a study of blood T cells in healthy people across ages. Study findings and constraints: Compared with aged donors, long-lived donors showed fewer expanded clones, suggesting selection.

This clonotype was found many times. The antigen is unknown. Together with a sample-barcoded 5' primer, a J-beta primer mix was included in a second PCR lasting roughly 6 to 12 cycles. TCRdb itself ran the 5' RACE reads through MiXCR, one entry per CDR3 protein. Of about 840,000 distinct CDR3 sequences listed, roughly 29% are singletons. Extractions gave at least 5 micrograms of total RNA per sample. Germline V lookup: CDR1 DFQATT, CDR2 SNEGSKA (reference sequence). Unmatched junction bases numbered 10, after V lost 0 bases and J lost 2 bases. CDR3 length equals 18 residues. The sample was also reused in another study, on T cells of mothers and their children. That paper states: Donation was provided by three healthy Caucasian mothers along with their six children. Each child gave 2.5 million to 3.5 million TCR beta CDR3 reads (each mother, over 9 million).

The origin of this receptor is a woman aged 40 to 50 in good health. The sample comprised blood. The chain links TRBV20-1 to TRBJ2-6; 7 nucleotides agree with TRBD1. The CDR3 DNA reads as TGCAGTGCTAGAGATCAGGGGGTTAGGAGGCCTGGGGCCAACGTCCTGACTTTC. Translated: CSARDQGVRRPGANVLTF.